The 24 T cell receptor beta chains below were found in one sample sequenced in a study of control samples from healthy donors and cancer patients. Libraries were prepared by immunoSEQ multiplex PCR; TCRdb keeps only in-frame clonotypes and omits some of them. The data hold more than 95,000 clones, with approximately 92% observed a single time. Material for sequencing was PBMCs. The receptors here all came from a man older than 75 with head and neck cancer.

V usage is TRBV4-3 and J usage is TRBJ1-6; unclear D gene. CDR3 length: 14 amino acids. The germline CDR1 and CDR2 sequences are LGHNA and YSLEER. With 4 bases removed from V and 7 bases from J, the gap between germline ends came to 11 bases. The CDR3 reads CASSLGIQNSPLHF. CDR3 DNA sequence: TGCGCCAGCAGCCTCGGGATCCAAAATTCACCCCTCCACTTT.

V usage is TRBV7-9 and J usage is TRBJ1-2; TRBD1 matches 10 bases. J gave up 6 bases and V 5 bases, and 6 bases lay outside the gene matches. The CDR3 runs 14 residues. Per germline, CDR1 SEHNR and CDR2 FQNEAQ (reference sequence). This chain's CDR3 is CASSETGGGNGYTF. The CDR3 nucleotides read TGTGCCAGCAGCGAGACAGGGGGCGGGAATGGCTACACCTTC.

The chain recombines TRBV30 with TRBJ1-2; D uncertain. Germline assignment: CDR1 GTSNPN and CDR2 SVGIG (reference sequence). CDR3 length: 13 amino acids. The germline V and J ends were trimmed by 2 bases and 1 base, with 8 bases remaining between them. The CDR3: CAWSPGFNYGYTF. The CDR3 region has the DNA TGTGCCTGGAGTCCGGGATTTAACTATGGCTACACCTTC.

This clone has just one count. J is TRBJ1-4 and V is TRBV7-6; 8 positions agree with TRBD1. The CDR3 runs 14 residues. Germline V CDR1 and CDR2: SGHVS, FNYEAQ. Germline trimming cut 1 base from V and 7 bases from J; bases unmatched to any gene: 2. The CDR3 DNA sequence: TGTGCCAGCAGCTTAGGGACAGGGACTGAAAAACTGTTTTTT. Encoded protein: CASSLGTGTEKLFF. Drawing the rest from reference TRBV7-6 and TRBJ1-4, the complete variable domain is GAGVSQSPRYKVTKRGQDVALRCDPISGHVSLYWYRQALGQGPEFLTYFNYEAQQDKSGLPNDRFSAERPEGSISTLTIQRTEQRDSAMYRCASSLGTGTEKLFFGSGTQLSVL.

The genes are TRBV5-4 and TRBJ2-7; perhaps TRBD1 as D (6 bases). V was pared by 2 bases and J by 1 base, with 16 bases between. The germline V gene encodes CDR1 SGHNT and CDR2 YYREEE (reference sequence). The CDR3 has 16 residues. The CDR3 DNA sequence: TGTGCCAGCAGCTTCGTGGAACAGGGCCTTTCCTACGAGCAGTACTTC. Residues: CASSFVEQGLSYEQYF. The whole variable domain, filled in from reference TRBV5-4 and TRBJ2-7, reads ETGVTQSPTHLIKTRGQQVTLRCSSQSGHNTVSWYQQALGQGPQFIFQYYREEENGRGNFPPRFSGLQFPNYSSELNVNALELDDSALYLCASSFVEQGLSYEQYFGPGTRLTVT.

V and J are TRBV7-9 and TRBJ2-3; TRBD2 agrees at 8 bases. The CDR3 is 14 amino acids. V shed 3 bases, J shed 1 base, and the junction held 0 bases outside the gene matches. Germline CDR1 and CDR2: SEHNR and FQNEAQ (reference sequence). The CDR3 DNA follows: TGTGCCAGCAGCTTTAGCGGGGGCACAGATACGCAGTATTTT. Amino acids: CASSFSGGTDTQYF.

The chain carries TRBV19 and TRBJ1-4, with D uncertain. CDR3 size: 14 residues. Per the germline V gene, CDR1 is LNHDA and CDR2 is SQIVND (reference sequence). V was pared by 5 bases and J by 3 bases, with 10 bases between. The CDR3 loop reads CASSPPGSNEKLFF. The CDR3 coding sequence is TGTGCCAGTAGTCCTCCTGGGTCTAATGAAAAACTGTTTTTT.

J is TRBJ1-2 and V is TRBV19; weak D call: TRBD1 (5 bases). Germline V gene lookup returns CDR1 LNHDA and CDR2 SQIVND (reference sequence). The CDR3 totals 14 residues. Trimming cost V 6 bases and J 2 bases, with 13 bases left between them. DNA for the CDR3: TGTGCCAGTAGCTTGACAGATTTCAACTATGGCTACACCTTC. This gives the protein CASSLTDFNYGYTF.

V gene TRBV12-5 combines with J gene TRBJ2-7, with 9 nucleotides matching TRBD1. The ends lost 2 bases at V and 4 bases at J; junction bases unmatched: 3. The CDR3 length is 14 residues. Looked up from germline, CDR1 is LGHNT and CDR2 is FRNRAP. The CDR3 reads CASGLRDRVYEQYF. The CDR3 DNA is TGTGCTAGTGGTTTGAGGGACAGGGTGTACGAGCAGTACTTC.

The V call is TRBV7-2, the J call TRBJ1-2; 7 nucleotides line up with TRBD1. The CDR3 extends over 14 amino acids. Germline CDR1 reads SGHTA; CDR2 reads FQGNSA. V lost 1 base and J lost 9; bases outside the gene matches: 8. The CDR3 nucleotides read TGTGCCAGCAGCTTAGAGTCGGCACAGGGGCGCTACACCTTC. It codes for CASSLESAQGRYTF.

CDR3: CASSARGLDTGELFF. Here the CDR3 DNA reads TGTGCCAGCAGCGCCCGGGGGCTCGACACCGGGGAGCTGTTTTTT. The V and J genes are TRBV5-4 and TRBJ2-2; D assignment may be TRBD1 or TRBD2 (6 bases each). Trimming shortened V by 4 bases and J by 3 bases, and 13 bases separated the two germline ends. Germline values: CDR1 SGHNT, CDR2 YYREEE (reference sequence). The CDR3 is made up of 15 amino acids.

Here the CDR3 DNA reads TGTGCCAGCACCAGAGCTTACACAGATACGCAGTATTTT. Translation: CASTRAYTDTQYF. V and J are TRBV2 and TRBJ2-3, with D unresolved. The CDR3 runs 13 residues. Germline CDR1 and CDR2: SNHLY and FYNNEI. V dropped 7 bases and J dropped 2 bases, with 10 bases sitting between them.

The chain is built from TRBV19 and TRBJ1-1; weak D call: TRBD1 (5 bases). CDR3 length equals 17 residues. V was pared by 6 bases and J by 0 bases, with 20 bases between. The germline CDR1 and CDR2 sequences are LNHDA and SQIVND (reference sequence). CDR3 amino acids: CASSTPPRGFMNTEAFF. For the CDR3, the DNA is TGTGCCAGTAGCACACCCCCAAGGGGCTTTATGAACACTGAAGCTTTCTTT.

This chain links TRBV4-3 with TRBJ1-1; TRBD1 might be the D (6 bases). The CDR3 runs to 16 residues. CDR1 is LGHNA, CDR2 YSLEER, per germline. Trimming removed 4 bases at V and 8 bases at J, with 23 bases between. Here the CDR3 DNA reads TGCGCCAGCAGCCCCGCGACGACAGGACGGAGTAAAGAAGCTTTCTTT. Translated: CASSPATTGRSKEAFF.

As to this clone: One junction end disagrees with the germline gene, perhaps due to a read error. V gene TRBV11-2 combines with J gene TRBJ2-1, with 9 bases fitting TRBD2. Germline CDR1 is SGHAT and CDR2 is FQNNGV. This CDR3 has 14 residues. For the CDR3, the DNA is TGTGCCAGCAGCGATGGGACTAGCTACGATGAGCAGTTCTTC. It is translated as CASSDGTSYDEQFF.

The CDR3 sequence is CASSSSPSRYEQYF. The CDR3 nucleotides are TGTGCCAGCAGCTCCTCCCCTTCTCGGTACGAGCAGTACTTC. The rearrangement joins TRBV9 to TRBJ2-7; no clear D gene. The V gene's germline CDR1 is SGDLS and CDR2 YYNGEE. This CDR3 has 14 amino acids. Between the trimmed V and J ends, which lost 4 bases and 4 bases, there was a span of 15 bases.

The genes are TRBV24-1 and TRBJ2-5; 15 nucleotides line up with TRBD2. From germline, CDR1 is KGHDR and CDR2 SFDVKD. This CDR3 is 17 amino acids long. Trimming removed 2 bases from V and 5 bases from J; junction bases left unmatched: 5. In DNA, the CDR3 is TGTGCCACCAGTGATTCGAGGACTAGCGGGGGGGCGGAGACCCAGTACTTC. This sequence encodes CATSDSRTSGGAETQYF.

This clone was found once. In nucleotides, the CDR3 is TGTGCTAGTGGTTCCCCTCCCGGGTTTGGCTACACCTTC. Residues: CASGSPPGFGYTF. The J gene is TRBJ1-2, the V gene TRBV12-5; D uncertain. The CDR3 is made up of 13 amino acids. Trimming took 4 bases from V and 7 from J, leaving 13 bases between them. Germline-derived CDR1 and CDR2 are LGHNT and FRNRAP.

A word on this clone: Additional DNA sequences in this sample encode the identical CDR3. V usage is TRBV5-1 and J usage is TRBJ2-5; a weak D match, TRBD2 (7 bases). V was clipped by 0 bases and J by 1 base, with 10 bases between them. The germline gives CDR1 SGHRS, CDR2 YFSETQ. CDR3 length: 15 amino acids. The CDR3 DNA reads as TGCGCCAGCAGCTTGGCGGGGGGCCCCCAAGAGACCCAGTACTTC. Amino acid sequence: CASSLAGGPQETQYF.

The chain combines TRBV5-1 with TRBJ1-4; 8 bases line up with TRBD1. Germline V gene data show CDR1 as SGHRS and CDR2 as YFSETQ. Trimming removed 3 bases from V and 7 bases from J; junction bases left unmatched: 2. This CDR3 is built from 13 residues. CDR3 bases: TGCGCCAGCAGCTGGGGGACAGGTGAAAAACTGTTTTTT. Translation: CASSWGTGEKLFF.

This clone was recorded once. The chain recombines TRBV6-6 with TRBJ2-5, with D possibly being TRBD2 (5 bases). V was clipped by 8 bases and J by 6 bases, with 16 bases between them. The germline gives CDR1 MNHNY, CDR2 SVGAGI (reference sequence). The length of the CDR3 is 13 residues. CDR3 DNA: TGTGCCAGCCAGGTGGGGTCGGGGAAGACCCAGTACTTC. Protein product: CASQVGSGKTQYF.

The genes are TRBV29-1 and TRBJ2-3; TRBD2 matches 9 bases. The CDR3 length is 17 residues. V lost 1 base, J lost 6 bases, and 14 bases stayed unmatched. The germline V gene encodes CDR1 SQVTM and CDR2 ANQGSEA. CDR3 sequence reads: CSVEGSAGGGASDTQYF. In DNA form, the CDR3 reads TGCAGCGTTGAAGGTTCAGCGGGCGGGGGGGCGTCCGATACGCAGTATTTT.

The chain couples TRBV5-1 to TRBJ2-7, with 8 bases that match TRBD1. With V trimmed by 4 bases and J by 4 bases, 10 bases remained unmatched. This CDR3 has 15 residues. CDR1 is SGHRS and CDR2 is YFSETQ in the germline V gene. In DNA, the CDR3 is TGCGCCAGCAGCCCGATCCCCACAGGGGGGTACGAGCAGTACTTC. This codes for CASSPIPTGGYEQYF.

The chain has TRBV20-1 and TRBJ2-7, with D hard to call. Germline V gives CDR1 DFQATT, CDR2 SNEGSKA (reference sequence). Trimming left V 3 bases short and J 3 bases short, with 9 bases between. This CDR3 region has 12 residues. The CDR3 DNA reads TGCAGTGCTAGTGGCAGAAACTACGAGCAGTACTTC. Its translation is CSASGRNYEQYF.